The TCR beta chain under discussion was sequenced for a study of cytomegalovirus exposure and HLA in healthy donors (dated by TCRdb to between 2016 and 2019). At the level of the whole study: According to an earlier analysis of several hundred of the donors, 150 million to 200 million T cells yielded 120 million or so unique TCR beta sequences and 276 Gb of sequence data. HLA typing included class I and class II loci at four-digit resolution. Among roughly 370 genotyped donors of the cohort, an average of about 240,000 unique TCR beta nucleotide sequences were sequenced per donor, about a sixth of them non-productive. High-throughput TCR immunosequencing, statistical association of individual TCRs with disease status, and machine learning were combined to predict cytomegalovirus infection status. The number of typed donors differed by locus: 629-630 for A, B, C, DRB1 and DQB1; 500 to 550 for DQA1; around 610 for DPA1; and about 470 for DPB1. Around 320 gigabases of sequencing data and tens of millions of unique TCR sequences were included in an early release covering around 600 HLA-typed donors. A few DR-DQ haplotypes were treated as single units for association and clustering because of strong linkage in the cohort. In a later analysis, previously published TCR beta repertoires from about 670 donors were re-analyzed and high-resolution HLA genotyping was added so that TCR occurrence patterns could be studied. Every discovery cohort repertoire had been produced on one sequencing platform. Donor age, sex, ethnicity and CMV serostatus were compiled together with the repertoire data. To decide whether each TCR beta V gene segment behaved as functional or pseudogenic, an earlier analysis of some 600 of the donors relied on high-throughput TCR beta sequencing. The study used immunosequencing to profile the T cell repertoires of more than 650 subjects and linked those repertoires to cytomegalovirus serostatus. The study aimed to test whether cataloging public T cell receptors could reveal signatures of past pathogen exposure. Among the roughly 400 genotyped donors, around 81% belonged to the genetic ancestry cluster associated with self-reported Caucasian donors. In addition to the first cohort of 666 subjects, a separate validation cohort of approximately 120 different subjects was used. Genome-wide SNP genotypes for about 55% of the roughly 670 donors were used in a later genetic analysis, which treated that subset as a discovery cohort. Rather than using new phenotypic data, the later analysis identified candidate immune exposures from TCR beta sequences and from how often those sequences occurred across donors.

With regard to this clone: What antigen it recognizes has not been identified. Per-base quality was not reported, and no clone a single base away is much larger than it.

In total, roughly 670 healthy bone marrow donors made up the cohort. At the time of sampling, all cohort members were nominally healthy, though unrecorded immune exposures were likely present. The donor was CMV seropositive and belonged to the group of about 290 seropositive cohort members. A peripheral blood sample was provided by each donor, and peripheral blood mononuclear cells were used for TCR beta sequencing. Genomic DNA extraction from the blood cell samples was performed with the Qiagen DNeasy Blood Extraction Kit. Library construction relied on the immunoSEQ multiplex PCR assay. A mixture of 60 forward primers for TCR Vbeta segments and 13 reverse primers for TCR Jbeta segments was used in the multiplex PCR. The CDR3 region of rearranged TCR beta genes was amplified from genomic DNA with a multiplex PCR assay. Amplified TCR beta libraries were sequenced as 87-base-pair reads on the Illumina HiSeq System. The study's processing was this. In a later analysis, tens of millions of unique TCR beta chains were counted across the approximately 670 repertoires, and around 10 million of these chains were shared by at least two donors. Raw reads were error-corrected and collapsed into unique sequences by a nearest-neighbor algorithm in which closely related sequences were merged to remove PCR and sequencing errors. CDR3 sequences were aligned to IMGT reference sequences to assign V, D and J gene segments. For a sequence to be retained, a match of at least six nucleotides was required to both a V gene segment and a J gene segment. A rearrangement counted as productive if the CDR3 had no stop codons and remained in frame with V and J, and every other rearrangement counted as non-productive. CDR3 was defined according to IMGT convention as the region running from the second conserved V-encoded cysteine to the conserved J-encoded phenylalanine. The earlier analysis of about 590 of the donors excluded sequences that lacked an unambiguous match to a single V gene segment. In an earlier analysis of 450 to 750 of the donors, a V segment was called functional when productive rearrangements were above 56.7%, and segregating when the standard deviation between donors exceeded 5%. To diagnose cytomegalovirus status from the catalog of TCR beta chain sequences, a statistical classification framework was built. In a later analysis, V and J genes were assigned by comparing TCR nucleotide sequences against IMGT/GENE-DB human TR gene sequences. In a later analysis, CDR3 sequences and most-parsimonious VDJ recombination scenarios were assigned using the TCRdist pipeline. In a later analysis, every TCR beta chain was defined by the combination of its CDR3 amino acid sequence and its V-gene family, and reads without a unique V-gene family were dropped. To address suspected cross-contamination and a sequencing artifact, a later analysis removed 450 to 700 highly shared, low-generation-probability nucleotide sequences. A later analysis calculated a clonal expansion index for each public chain from normalized within-repertoire ranks of inferred template counts. A later analysis computed generation probabilities with a VDJ recombination model fitted to out-of-frame rearrangements, and checked the results against IGoR. In a later analysis, TCR-TCR, TCR-HLA and TCR-CMV co-occurrence was scored with hypergeometric tests, and a repertoire-size bias correction was applied to TCR pairs. A later analysis estimated false discovery rates by permuting HLA or CMV assignments 20 times. A later analysis grouped co-occurring TCRs with DBSCAN, adding TCRdist sequence similarity when clustering within HLA-allele-positive subsets. Co-occurrence clustering excluded repertoires with fewer than 30,000 or more than 120,000 public chains, plus five with anomalous nucleotide sharing. TCRdb carries this immuneACCESS record with in-frame sequences only. Its versions omit some clonotypes, under half of them owing to an unresolved V gene in the studies checked, with the rest unexplained. Clone size and V and J calls were adopted from that table, with D and trimming inferred from the DNA. This sample has about 130,000 clones in its table, and 74% of those were observed once. The ten largest make up under 4.5% of the sample.

The paper as a whole reports these results and caveats: Most TCR sequences were observed very rarely across donors, whereas some public TCRs were present in many individuals. Roughly 15 rarely observed V segments, including chromosome 9 orphons, were excluded from the earlier analysis of almost 600 of the donors because counts were too low. The study gave a list of under 200 TCR beta chains associated with cytomegalovirus. At a false discovery rate of 0.05, a later analysis linked 16,000 or so TCR beta sequences to specific HLA alleles. A later analysis found that TCR association rates varied across HLA loci, with DRB1 alleles showing the most associated TCRs and HLA-C alleles the fewest. This cohort had only TCR beta chains sequenced, and the lack of alpha or paired-chain data limited which features could be detected. A cluster of highly shared sequence variants was judged likely to be a technical artifact of the sequencing pipeline. An association between a missense DCLRE1C variant and V-gene and J-gene trimming of TCR beta chains was found in a later genetic analysis and replicated in an independent cohort. In a later analysis, HLA-associated TCR beta chains were found to be more clonally expanded and to have lower generation probabilities than equally common non-associated chains. In a later genetic analysis, fewer N-insertions in productive TCRs were reported among donors in an Asian-associated ancestry cluster than the approximately 710-donor mean. In a later analysis, several top co-occurrence clusters were reported to appear linked to parvovirus B19, influenza, CMV and Epstein-Barr virus. When HLA alleles, especially DR and DQ, strongly co-occurred, attributing TCR associations to individual alleles was difficult. For the cohort, immune exposure information was limited to CMV serostatus. The classifier was reported to diagnose cytomegalovirus status with high specificity and sensitivity in both the original and validation cohorts. A later analysis found that most CMV-associated TCR beta chains appeared HLA-restricted, with HLA associations seemingly driven largely by CMV exposure. According to the authors, the approach could potentially be generalized to other disease states and immunological phenotypes. Sequencing depth was assumed to be roughly uniform across donors in the presence/absence analyses, though that assumption may not hold. Three of the identified cytomegalovirus-associated TCR beta chains were confirmed in vitro to be specific for cytomegalovirus antigens. Linkage disequilibrium might explain the correlated functional status among segregating V segments, but an unknown experimental factor could not be ruled out. Because HLA typing was missing for some donors at each locus, association tests included only the typed subset. A further reported finding was that TCR beta sequences accurately predicted the HLA-A and HLA-B alleles for most subjects in the first cohort. In an earlier analysis of about 600 of the donors, most TCR beta V segments appeared in productive rearrangements about 87% or about 30% of the time, broadly matching IMGT annotations.

This receptor was taken from a man between 35 and 55 years old in good health and CMV-seropositive. Sequencing used PBMCs.

The CDR3 here reads CASKPRGFDEQFF. The DNA sequence reads TGTGCCAGCAAGCCTCGGGGGTTCGATGAGCAGTTCTTC. This chain joins TRBV6-5 to TRBJ2-1; matching of 6 bases hints at TRBD2 as the D gene. The V end loses 7 bases and the J end loses 8 bases, and a stretch of 15 bases separates them. The germline V gene provides CDR1 MNHEY and CDR2 SVGAGI. The CDR3 goes from the cysteine to the phenylalanine over 13 residues. Only the CDR3 DNA stays, 39 bases, in frame from base 1.